The TCR beta chain described here comes from a study of blood T cell repertoires in COVID-19. Whole-study context: COVID-19 samples from acute and convalescent phases originated in the United States, Italy and Spain.

Enrolment of Seattle patients took place during active infection, and they were followed longitudinally. TCRdb's copy holds only in-frame clones and misses some; the assay was immunoSEQ multiplex PCR. The table records approximately 170,000 clones, under 95% of them present only once. V lost 8 bases and J 8 bases, leaving 15 bases between the germline ends. Germline CDR1 SQVTM, CDR2 ANQGSEA. The CDR3 has 11 amino acids. The sequenced sample consisted of peripheral blood. The TCR comes from a young man with COVID-19, enrolled during active disease. This chain joins TRBV29-1 and TRBJ1-1, with D maybe TRBD1 (5 bases). The CDR3 sequence: CSIGSGGEAFF. DNA for the CDR3: TGCAGCATTGGGAGCGGGGGAGAAGCTTTCTTT.